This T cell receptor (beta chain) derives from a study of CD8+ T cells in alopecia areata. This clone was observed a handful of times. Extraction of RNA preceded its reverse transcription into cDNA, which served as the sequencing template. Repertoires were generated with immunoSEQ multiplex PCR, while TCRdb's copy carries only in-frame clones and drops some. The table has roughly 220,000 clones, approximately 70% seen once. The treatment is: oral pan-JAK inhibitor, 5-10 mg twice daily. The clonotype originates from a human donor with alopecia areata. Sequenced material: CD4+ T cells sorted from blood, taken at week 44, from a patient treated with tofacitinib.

This chain's CDR3 is CSVGDISNQPQHF. In DNA, the CDR3 is TGCAGCGTAGGGGACATTAGCAATCAGCCCCAGCATTTT. The gene calls are TRBV29-1 and TRBJ1-5, with a weak D call TRBD1 (6 bases). From germline, CDR1 is SQVTM and CDR2 ANQGSEA. The length of the CDR3 is 13 residues. The V and J ends lost 6 bases and 0 bases respectively, with 9 bases between them.